The sequence of this T cell receptor (beta chain) was determined in a study of cytomegalovirus exposure and HLA in healthy donors. Germline V gene data show CDR1 as MNHEY and CDR2 as SVGAGI. This CDR3 contains 15 residues. The V and J ends lost 2 bases and 6 bases respectively, with 11 bases between them. PCR amplification relied on 60 Vbeta primers (plus 13 Jbeta primers). TCRdb's table, derived via immunoSEQ multiplex PCR, lists solely in-frame clones and lacks some. Here the sample spans 150,000 to 180,000 clones, about four fifths being singletons. This clone was observed a few times. Its antigen is undetermined. General study results and limits: A list of 150 or so TCR beta chains associated with cytomegalovirus was given.

The receptor's source is a young man in good health and CMV-seronegative. The chain is built from TRBV6-5 and TRBJ1-6, with unresolved D. Material for sequencing was PBMCs. CDR3 in DNA: TGTGCCAGCAGTTACCCTCGGGAGGGTAATTCACCCCTCCACTTT. It codes for CASSYPREGNSPLHF.